Shown below are 25 T cell receptor beta chains from a single sample sequenced in a study of blood T cell repertoires in COVID-19. The repertoire was sequenced with immunoSEQ multiplex PCR; TCRdb's copy has only in-frame clones and lacks some. Among 150,000 to 200,000 clones listed, about 83% were seen once. Source material: peripheral blood. These receptor sequences come from a woman older than 75 with acute or convalescent COVID-19.

V usage is TRBV28 and J usage is TRBJ2-5, with 8 bases identical to TRBD2. The CDR3 length is 15 residues. The germline V gene has CDR1 MDHEN and CDR2 SYDVKM. J lost 3 bases, V lost 3 bases, and 6 bases had no gene match. This chain's CDR3 is CASSFSGSWKETQYF. For the CDR3, the DNA is TGTGCCAGCAGTTTCAGCGGGAGTTGGAAAGAGACCCAGTACTTC.

The genes are TRBV5-1 and TRBJ1-4; the match to TRBD1 covers 9 bases. V lost 7 bases and J lost 4; bases outside the gene matches: 2. The CDR3 loop spans 13 amino acids. Germline CDR1 SGHRS, CDR2 YFSETQ. The CDR3 DNA follows: TGCGCCAGCGGGACAGGGATTAATGAAAAACTGTTTTTT. Protein product: CASGTGINEKLFF.

The genes are TRBV3-1 (or the pseudogene TRBV3-2) and TRBJ1-2; D is ambiguous. Germline values: CDR1 LGHDT, CDR2 YNNKEL (reference sequence). CDR3 size: 14 residues. The V end lost 1 base, the J end lost 4 bases, and 10 bases lay between the germline ends. CDR3 coding DNA: TGTGCCAGCAGCCAAGGCACTAGTCTCTATGGCTACACCTTC. Its translation is CASSQGTSLYGYTF.

V is TRBV9 and J is TRBJ2-5; TRBD2 is a possible D gene (5 bases). Germline CDR1 reads SGDLS; CDR2 reads YYNGEE. V was trimmed by 0 bases and J by 5 bases, leaving 11 bases between them. CDR3 length: 14 residues. The CDR3 sequence: CASSVEERQETQYF. As DNA, the CDR3 is TGTGCCAGCAGCGTAGAAGAGCGGCAGGAGACCCAGTACTTC. The variable domain in full, with the rest retrieved from reference TRBV9 and TRBJ2-5, is DSGVTQTPKHLITATGQRVTLRCSPRSGDLSVYWYQQSLDQGLQFLIQYYNGEERAKGNILERFSAQQFPDLHSELNLSSLELGDSALYFCASSVEERQETQYFGPGTRLLVL.

The rearrangement uses TRBV5-1 and TRBJ2-3; 8 bases map to TRBD2. Germline assignment: CDR1 SGHRS and CDR2 YFSETQ. The junction had 3 bases not matched to a gene; V was cut back by 3 bases and J by 3 bases. The CDR3 loop spans 14 amino acids. CDR3 nucleotide sequence: TGCGCCAGCAGCTACAGCGGGAGAACAGATACGCAGTATTTT. Protein: CASSYSGRTDTQYF.

The chain joins TRBV11-2 to TRBJ1-5; possible D gene TRBD1, 5 bases. CDR1 SGHAT and CDR2 FQNNGV come from the germline V gene. This CDR3 spans 16 amino acids. Trimming took off 5 bases at V and 0 bases at J, with 14 bases between the two ends. The CDR3 DNA is TGTGCCAGCAGCCGCCAGACAGTGGGTAGCAATCAGCCCCAGCATTTT. Translating it yields CASSRQTVGSNQPQHF.

The sample holds one count of this clone. This chain links TRBV18 with TRBJ1-3, with TRBD1 identical over 7 bases. Losses at the gene ends were 3 bases for V and 3 bases for J; bases not matched to a gene: 8. Germline loops: CDR1 KGHSH, CDR2 LQKENI. CDR3 length equals 16 residues. The CDR3 spells CASSPAEGGIGNTIYF. CDR3 nucleotides: TGTGCCAGCTCACCCGCGGAAGGGGGCATTGGAAACACCATATATTTT.

The chain has TRBV9 and TRBJ1-3; D is ambiguous. Germline V gene lookup returns CDR1 SGDLS and CDR2 YYNGEE. The CDR3 totals 13 residues. Trimming removed 0 bases from V and 8 bases from J, with 9 bases in between. DNA of the CDR3: TGTGCCAGCAGCGTAGTTGTAGGAGACACCATATATTTT. It translates to CASSVVVGDTIYF.

The chain combines TRBV6-5 with TRBJ1-5; unclear D gene. V was shortened by 10 bases and J by 3 bases, with 10 bases between the two germline ends. From germline, CDR1 is MNHEY and CDR2 SVGAGI. The CDR3 sequence is 12 residues long. The CDR3 sequence is CATRGVNQPQHF. In DNA form, the CDR3 reads TGTGCCACCCGAGGCGTCAATCAGCCCCAGCATTTT.

The rearrangement joins TRBV5-6 to TRBJ1-1; D remains unclear. The V and J ends lost 3 bases and 5 bases respectively, with 8 bases between them. CDR3 length equals 12 residues. Germline assignment: CDR1 SGHDT and CDR2 YYEEEE. CDR3 sequence (DNA): TGTGCCAGCAGCTGGCGGAGGACTGAAGCTTTCTTT. This sequence encodes CASSWRRTEAFF.

The CDR3 region has the DNA TGCGCCAGCAGTGTAGGGGGGGCGGAATCACCCCTCCACTTT. Amino acid sequence: CASSVGGAESPLHF. This rearrangement joins TRBV10-2 to TRBJ1-6, with D possibly matching TRBD1 (6 bases). V was pared by 4 bases and J by 10 bases, with 14 bases between. The CDR3 length is 14 residues. Germline V gene data show CDR1 as WSHSY and CDR2 as SAAADI.

CDR3 DNA sequence: TGTGCCAGCAGTTTAACTGGACAGAACGGAGCTAACTATGGCTACACCTTC. Amino acid sequence: CASSLTGQNGANYGYTF. This chain connects TRBV27 to TRBJ1-2, with TRBD1 as a possible D gene (6 bases). The germline V gene encodes CDR1 MNHEY and CDR2 SMNVEV (reference sequence). The CDR3 loop spans 17 amino acids. Between the trimmed V and J ends, which lost 2 bases and 0 bases, there was a span of 16 bases.

This chain links TRBV18 with TRBJ1-2; 9 positions agree with TRBD1. Germline values: CDR1 KGHSH, CDR2 LQKENI. Unmatched junction bases numbered 8, after V lost 6 bases and J lost 0 bases. This CDR3 contains 16 residues. In DNA, the CDR3 is TGTGCCAGCTCCGCATTGGACAGGGGCCCTAACTATGGCTACACCTTC. Amino acids: CASSALDRGPNYGYTF.

This chain uses TRBV5-4 with TRBJ1-2, with TRBD1 matching 9 bases. Unmatched junction bases numbered 5, after V lost 4 bases and J lost 1 base. The CDR3 is 15 residues long. Germline CDR1 reads SGHNT; CDR2 reads YYREEE (reference sequence). In DNA form, the CDR3 reads TGTGCCAGCAGCCAGGGACAGGGCTATAACTATGGCTACACCTTC. Amino acids: CASSQGQGYNYGYTF.

The CDR3 DNA is TGTGCCAGCACACGGGGGAGCAATCAGCCCCAGCATTTT. It codes for CASTRGSNQPQHF. The rearrangement links TRBV2 to TRBJ1-5, with D tentatively TRBD1 (5 bases). V lost 7 bases, J lost 1 base, and 8 bases lay in between. This CDR3 is built from 13 residues. Germline V gene sequence: CDR1 SNHLY, CDR2 FYNNEI.

The chain combines TRBV3-1 (or the pseudogene TRBV3-2) with TRBJ1-1; D uncertain. V was clipped by 1 base and J by 4 bases, with 10 bases between them. CDR1 LGHDT and CDR2 YNNKEL come from the germline V gene (reference sequence). The CDR3 covers 14 residues. The CDR3 DNA reads TGTGCCAGCAGCCAAGGTCCCCGAGTCACTGAAGCTTTCTTT. Its protein is CASSQGPRVTEAFF.

This rearrangement joins TRBV19 to TRBJ1-5; a possible D gene is TRBD1 (5 bases). Germline CDR1 is LNHDA and CDR2 is SQIVND (reference sequence). V was trimmed by 9 bases and J by 0 bases, leaving 21 bases between them. The CDR3 runs to 17 residues. CDR3 sequence reads: CASARGLGILSNQPQHF. CDR3 bases: TGTGCCAGCGCCCGGGGGTTAGGGATCCTTAGCAATCAGCCCCAGCATTTT.

This clone was observed at least ten times. The V gene is TRBV3-1 (or the pseudogene TRBV3-2), the J gene TRBJ1-4; no clear D. CDR3 length: 14 amino acids. The V gene's germline CDR1 is LGHDT and CDR2 YNNKEL (reference sequence). V lost 0 bases to trimming and J lost 7 bases, with 9 bases between them. The CDR3 coding sequence is TGTGCCAGCAGCCAAGAAATCGCGAGTGAAAAACTGTTTTTT. Residues: CASSQEIASEKLFF.

The sample holds many counts of this clone. The CDR3: CASSLRQGIKSSYNEQFF. CDR3 coding DNA: TGTGCCAGCAGCCTTCGACAGGGTATAAAGAGCTCCTACAATGAGCAGTTCTTC. The chain has TRBV7-9 and TRBJ2-1; 7 bases match TRBD1. With V trimmed by 5 bases and J by 0 bases, 13 bases remained unmatched. The length of the CDR3 is 18 residues. Germline CDR1 and CDR2: SEHNR and FQNEAQ (reference sequence).

As concerns this clone: A read error may account for a junction end that differs from germline. The V call is TRBV28, the J call TRBJ2-3; 9 bases fit TRBD2. The CDR3 has 13 amino acids. CDR1 MDHEN and CDR2 SYDVKM come from the germline V gene. CDR3 bases: TGTGCCAGCAGGGGGACTAGCATAGATACGCAGTATTTT. Translating it yields CASRGTSIDTQYF.

The chain combines TRBV15 with TRBJ2-2; possibly TRBD1 for D (6 bases). Germline V gene lookup returns CDR1 LNHNV and CDR2 YYDKDF (reference sequence). CDR3 length: 19 amino acids. With 1 base removed from V and 1 base from J, the gap between germline ends came to 19 bases. CDR3 DNA: TGTGCCACCAGCAGAGCTTCGCCGTCGGGGACAAAGAACACCGGGGAGCTGTTTTTT. Encoded protein: CATSRASPSGTKNTGELFF.

Notes on this clone: A read error may produce the germline difference seen at one junction end. The CDR3 reads CASSLGTRGYTF. In DNA form, the CDR3 reads TGTGCCAGCAGTTTGGGAACGAGGGGCTACACCTTC. This rearrangement joins TRBV5-4 to TRBJ1-2, with D unresolved. Germline loops: CDR1 SGHNT, CDR2 YYREEE (reference sequence). This CDR3 contains 12 residues.

This chain uses TRBV25-1 with TRBJ1-1; weak D call: TRBD1 (6 bases). V shed 2 bases and J shed 0 bases, with 13 bases lying between them. Germline CDR1 and CDR2: MGHDK and SYGVNS. This CDR3 has 16 residues. The CDR3 coding sequence is TGTGCCAGCAGTGAAATGGACAGCGCCCTGAACACTGAAGCTTTCTTT. The encoded protein is CASSEMDSALNTEAFF.

The chain has TRBV19 and TRBJ1-2, with D unresolved. Germline V gene sequence: CDR1 LNHDA, CDR2 SQIVND (reference sequence). The germline V and J ends were trimmed by 2 bases and 0 bases, with 10 bases remaining between them. The CDR3 sequence is 15 residues long. This CDR3 reads CASSILGRTNYGYTF. In DNA, the CDR3 is TGTGCCAGTAGTATACTAGGCAGAACTAACTATGGCTACACCTTC.

The gene calls are TRBV7-2 and TRBJ2-7, with TRBD2 matching over 13 bases. Germline trimming cut 2 bases from V and 2 bases from J; bases unmatched to any gene: 3. CDR1 SGHTA and CDR2 FQGNSA come from the germline V gene. The CDR3 spans 16 residues. Here the CDR3 reads CASSLFGTSGAYEQYF. The DNA of the CDR3 is TGTGCCAGCAGCTTATTTGGGACTAGCGGGGCCTACGAGCAGTACTTC. The full variable domain, rest sourced from reference TRBV7-2 and TRBJ2-7, is GAGVSQSPSNKVTEKGKDVELRCDPISGHTALYWYRQSLGQGLEFLIYFQGNSAPDKSGLPSDRFSAERTGGSVSTLTIQRTQQEDSAVYLCASSLFGTSGAYEQYFGPGTRLTVT.